These 21 T cell receptor beta chains originate from one sample sequenced in a study of response to subunit inactivated influenza vaccine. TCRdb re-called the RT-PCR reads through MiXCR, storing one row per CDR3 protein. The repertoire includes roughly 160,000 distinct CDR3 sequences, 9.5% to 13% of them detected once, and 9.5% to 15% sits in the top ten. Sequences were derived from non-naive T cells sorted from PBMCs, sampled 40 to 50 days after vaccination. These receptor sequences come from a man over 45 who received an inactivated influenza vaccine.

The chain recombines TRBV27 with TRBJ2-5; no clear D. This CDR3 is 13 amino acids long. Trimming took 5 bases from V and 12 from J, leaving 19 bases between them. Germline V CDR1 and CDR2: MNHEY, SMNVEV (reference sequence). CDR3: CASSHDSALGKYF. CDR3 DNA: TGTGCCAGCAGTCACGATTCAGCCTTGGGGAAGTACTTC.

The genes are TRBV20-1 and TRBJ2-7; 9 nucleotides line up with TRBD2. This CDR3 is built from 14 residues. From germline, CDR1 is DFQATT and CDR2 SNEGSKA (reference sequence). The ends lost 4 bases at V and 6 bases at J; junction bases unmatched: 10. CDR3: CSATRGGGLSEQYF. In DNA form, the CDR3 reads TGCAGTGCTACACGCGGGGGGGGACTATCCGAGCAGTACTTC.

This clonotype was seen a few times. The CDR3 DNA reads TGTGCCAGCAGCCAGCTCGGACAAGAACAAGCTTTCTTT. This translates into CASSQLGQEQAFF. The rearrangement joins TRBV4-2 to TRBJ1-1, with D perhaps matching TRBD1 (5 bases). Germline V CDR1 and CDR2: LGHNA, YNFKEQ. With 3 bases removed from V and 9 bases from J, the gap between germline ends came to 14 bases. CDR3 length: 13 residues.

The sample holds a few counts of this clonotype. The chain recombines TRBV30 with TRBJ1-3; the D is unclear. Trimming took 0 bases from V and 1 from J, leaving 10 bases between them. The CDR3 contains 15 residues. The germline V gene has CDR1 GTSNPN and CDR2 SVGIG (reference sequence). CDR3 nucleotide sequence: TGTGCCTGGAGTGTAAGATCGGGATCTGGAAACACCATATATTTT. Its protein product is CAWSVRSGSGNTIYF. The full variable domain, its missing parts supplied by reference TRBV30 and TRBJ1-3, is SQTIHQWPATLVQPVGSPLSLECTVEGTSNPNLYWYRQAAGRGLQLLFYSVGIGQISSEVPQNLSASRPQDRQFILSSKKLLLSDSGFYLCAWSVRSGSGNTIYFGEGSWLTVV.

This clonotype was counted at least ten times. The CDR3 coding sequence is TGTGCCAGCAGCCCAACTAGCGGAACCTACGAGCAGTACTTC. Its translation: CASSPTSGTYEQYF. The J gene is TRBJ2-7, the V gene TRBV12-3 or TRBV12-4; 8 positions agree with TRBD2. V shed 6 bases, J shed 2 bases, and the junction held 6 bases outside the gene matches. This CDR3 spans 14 amino acids.

This clonotype was seen ten or more times. This chain joins TRBV7-2 and TRBJ1-1, with D uncertain. Germline CDR1 and CDR2: SGHTA and FQGNSA. Deletions cut 3 bases from V and 6 bases from J, with 11 bases between. This CDR3 has 13 amino acids. CDR3 sequence (DNA): TGTGCCAGCAGCTTTGCCCGTCAGTCTGAAGCTTTCTTT. Protein product: CASSFARQSEAFF.

This chain uses TRBV4-3 with TRBJ1-6, with TRBD1 identical over 7 bases. The V gene's germline CDR1 is LGHNA and CDR2 YSLEER. The CDR3 is 17 amino acids. V was pared by 0 bases and J by 10 bases, with 12 bases of the junction left unmatched. The CDR3 region is CASSQDLGGGSGSPLHF. The DNA for the CDR3 is TGCGCCAGCAGCCAAGATCTGGGAGGGGGCTCCGGATCACCCCTCCACTTT.

The chain carries TRBV7-2 and TRBJ2-7, with no clear D. Germline values: CDR1 SGHTA, CDR2 FQGNSA. Trimming pared 5 bases from V and 4 bases from J, leaving 9 bases between. The CDR3 loop spans 12 amino acids. CDR3 nucleotides: TGTGCCAGCAGCACCGTCGGATACGAGCAGTACTTC. It encodes CASSTVGYEQYF.

A remark on this clonotype: With a much larger clone just one base away, this may be a read error. The genes are TRBV7-2 and TRBJ2-3, with a tentative D call TRBD2 (5 bases). The CDR3 totals 15 residues. Germline V gene data show CDR1 as SGHTA and CDR2 as FQGNSA. The V and J ends lost 1 base and 5 bases respectively, with 13 bases between them. CDR3 DNA sequence: TGTGCCAGCAGCTTAGAAGGGAGCTGGAGAGATACGCAGTATTTT. It is translated as CASSLEGSWRDTQYF.

This clonotype was observed at least ten times. The rearrangement links TRBV20-1 to TRBJ2-7; 11 bases line up with TRBD2. The CDR3 runs to 16 residues. With 1 base clipped from V and 0 bases from J, the junction kept 5 bases outside the gene matches. Per germline, CDR1 DFQATT and CDR2 SNEGSKA (reference sequence). The CDR3 region is CSARVLAGGFSYEQYF. The CDR3 nucleotides read TGCAGTGCTAGAGTTTTAGCGGGAGGGTTCTCCTACGAGCAGTACTTC.

This clonotype was seen at least ten times. This rearrangement joins TRBV12-3 or TRBV12-4 to TRBJ2-2; no firm D call. The V gene lost 6 bases and the J gene lost 2 bases, with 13 bases spanning the gap. This CDR3 contains 15 residues. DNA for the CDR3: TGTGCCAGCAGCCGTGCCGCCTCAAACACCGGGGAGCTGTTTTTT. Its protein product is CASSRAASNTGELFF.

This clonotype appeared a single time. The genes are TRBV6-1 and TRBJ1-1; the D gene is possibly TRBD1 (5 bases). This CDR3 has 13 residues. V was shortened by 11 bases and J by 1 base, with 14 bases between the two germline ends. Germline assignment: CDR1 MNHNS and CDR2 SASEGT. As DNA, the CDR3 is TGTGCCTCTAAGGCGAGGGGGAACACTGAAGCTTTCTTT. Translated: CASKARGNTEAFF.

A word on this clonotype: A read error may explain this, as a much larger clone is one base away. The V gene is TRBV29-1, the J gene TRBJ2-7; D may match TRBD1 or TRBD2 (5 bases each). CDR1 and CDR2 (germline): SQVTM, ANQGSEA. The CDR3 extends over 13 amino acids. In DNA, the CDR3 is TGCAGCGTTGTAAGGGACCGAAGGGACGAGCAGTGCTTC. Its translation: CSVVRDRRDEQCF.

This clonotype was detected ten times or more. The V call is TRBV6-2 or TRBV6-3, the J call TRBJ2-7; tentative D call: TRBD1 (5 bases). CDR1 and CDR2 from the germline V gene are MNHEY and SVGEGT. The germline V and J ends were trimmed by 6 bases and 3 bases, with 12 bases remaining between them. The CDR3 totals 13 residues. CDR3 in amino acids: CASSRTDIYEQYF. The CDR3 bases are TGTGCCAGCAGCCGGACGGACATCTACGAGCAGTACTTC.

This clonotype was found many times. The chain links TRBV24-1 to TRBJ2-3; unclear D gene. Germline CDR1 reads KGHDR; CDR2 reads SFDVKD. CDR3 length: 14 residues. Trimming cost V 4 bases and J 6 bases, with 13 bases left between them. CDR3 DNA: TGTGCCACCAGTGACTCCGGGCGTCGGGATACGCAGTATTTT. Residues: CATSDSGRRDTQYF.

This clonotype has only a few counts. The chain has TRBV7-8 and TRBJ2-1, with D perhaps matching TRBD2 (7 bases). The CDR3 runs to 18 residues. CDR1 and CDR2 from the germline V gene are SGHVS and FQNEAQ. V lost 1 base, J lost 0 bases, and 16 bases lay in between. The CDR3 region is CASSLGGGAESSYNEQFF. In nucleotides, the CDR3 is TGTGCCAGCAGCTTAGGGGGGGGGGCGGAGAGCTCCTACAATGAGCAGTTCTTC.

The rearrangement links TRBV7-9 to TRBJ2-2; D is perhaps TRBD1 or TRBD2 (5 bases each). V lost 4 bases to trimming and J lost 7 bases, with 19 bases between them. Germline CDR1 reads SEHNR; CDR2 reads FQNEAQ (reference sequence). The CDR3 sequence is 16 residues long. The CDR3 DNA sequence: TGTGCCAGCAGCTCTGAGGTGGGGACCGAGTACGGGGAGCTGTTTTTT. Translated, it gives CASSSEVGTEYGELFF.

This clonotype was detected ten times or more. The V gene is TRBV4-2, the J gene TRBJ1-1, with no clear D. CDR3 length equals 13 residues. Per the germline V gene, CDR1 is LGHNA and CDR2 is YNFKEQ. V lost 1 base to trimming and J lost 4 bases, with 7 bases between them. The CDR3 loop is CASSQGWGTEAFF. The CDR3 region has the DNA TGTGCCAGCAGCCAAGGGTGGGGCACTGAAGCTTTCTTT.

CDR3 loop: CASSRTLGTEQYF. DNA of the CDR3: TGTGCCAGCTCACGCACCCTGGGTACGGAGCAGTACTTC. J is TRBJ2-7 and V is TRBV18; D is ambiguous. The CDR3 is 13 amino acids. Germline V gene data show CDR1 as KGHSH and CDR2 as LQKENI. Trimming took 4 bases from V and 7 from J, leaving 14 bases between them.

J is TRBJ1-4 and V is TRBV6-5; D call uncertain. Germline V CDR1 and CDR2: MNHEY, SVGAGI. Trimming removed 2 bases at V and 4 bases at J, with 8 bases between. The CDR3 consists of 14 residues. The CDR3 is CASSYSRNNEKLFF. The CDR3 DNA reads TGTGCCAGCAGTTACAGCCGAAATAATGAAAAACTGTTTTTT.

This chain connects TRBV28 to TRBJ1-4, with TRBD1 as a possible D gene (5 bases). This CDR3 has 15 amino acids. Germline CDR1 MDHEN, CDR2 SYDVKM. V lost 2 bases and J lost 0, with 7 bases in between. The CDR3 reads CASSLATATNEKLFF. CDR3 coding DNA: TGTGCCAGCAGTTTAGCGACAGCAACTAATGAAAAACTGTTTTTT.